The following is a T cell receptor (beta chain) sequence with its context. The CDR3 totals 18 residues. The germline gives CDR1 SEHNR, CDR2 FQNEAQ (reference sequence). Sequencing was performed with immunoSEQ multiplex PCR; in TCRdb, only in-frame clones are kept and a portion is missing. The sample has 55,000 to 70,000 clones, around four fifths seen once. The data originate from a study of OX40 agonist ivuxolimab in advanced cancers. The origin of this receptor is an adult with an advanced solid tumor such as melanoma, head and neck, liver or kidney cancer. The rearrangement uses TRBV7-9 and TRBJ2-5; 15 positions agree with TRBD2. The J call may be wrong; the DNA end is better matched by TRBJ2-7. The sequenced sample was CD4+ or CD8+ T cells sorted from blood, obtained in a trial of the OX40 agonist ivuxolimab. DNA for the CDR3: TGTGCCAGCAGCTTTGTAGGACTAGCGGGAGGGTACTCCTACGAGCAGTACTTC. Translation gives CASSFVGLAGGYSYEQYF.